This TCR beta chain was recorded in a study of blood T cells in healthy people across ages. Study-wide findings and caveats: Percentage of naive T cells showed a strong correlation with TCR beta diversity. Whereas aged donors had fewer naive CD4+ cells, long-lived donors had more of them and higher diversity.

CDR1 is SGHRS, CDR2 YFSETQ, per germline. Germline trimming cut 7 bases from V and 1 base from J; bases unmatched to any gene: 9. This CDR3 is built from 16 residues. A J-beta primer mix and a sample-barcoded 5' primer were used in a second PCR of about 7 to 12 cycles. TCRdb analysed the 5' RACE reads with MiXCR anew, one entry per CDR3 protein. This repertoire shows about 1.8 million distinct CDR3 sequences, 40% to 55% found once; its top ten account for approximately 2%. Each sample used at least 6 million PBMCs. As regards this clonotype: Its antigen is currently unknown.

J is TRBJ2-1 and V is TRBV5-1; 9 bases map to TRBD1. The sample consisted of blood. This clonotype was obtained from a woman aged 40 to 50 in good health. The CDR3 bases are TGCGCCAGCTATCGGACAGGGGAGAGGTCCTACAATGAGCAGTTCTTC. Translation gives CASYRTGERSYNEQFF. The variable domain in full, with the rest retrieved from reference TRBV5-1 and TRBJ2-1, is KAGVTQTPRYLIKTRGQQVTLSCSPISGHRSVSWYQQTPGQGLQFLFEYFSETQRNKGNFPGRFSGRQFSNSRSEMNVSTLELGDSALYLCASYRTGERSYNEQFFGPGTRLTVL.